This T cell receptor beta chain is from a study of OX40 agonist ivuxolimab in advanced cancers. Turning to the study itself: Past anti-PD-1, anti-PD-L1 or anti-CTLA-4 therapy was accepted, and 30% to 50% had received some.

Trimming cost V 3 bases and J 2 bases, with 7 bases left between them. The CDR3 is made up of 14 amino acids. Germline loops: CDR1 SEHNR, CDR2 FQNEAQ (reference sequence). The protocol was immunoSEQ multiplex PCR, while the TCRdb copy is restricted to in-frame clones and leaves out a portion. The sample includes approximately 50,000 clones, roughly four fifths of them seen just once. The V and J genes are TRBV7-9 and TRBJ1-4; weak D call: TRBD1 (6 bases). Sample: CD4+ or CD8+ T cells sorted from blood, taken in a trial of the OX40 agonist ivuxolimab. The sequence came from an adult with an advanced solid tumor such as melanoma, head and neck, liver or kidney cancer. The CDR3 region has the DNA TGTGCCAGCAGCTTCAGGGGCACTAATGAAAAACTGTTTTTT. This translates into CASSFRGTNEKLFF.